This entry concerns a single T cell receptor (beta chain). Its antigen is undetermined. This specimen belongs to a study of regulatory T cells in long-lasting Graves disease. Study-level information: Graves' patients, newly diagnosed, had taken antithyroid drugs under 3 months.

Whole-study results and caveats: Accuracy may have been reduced by the small sample size.

Time point reported: newly diagnosed GD, antithyroid drugs for less than 3 months. PBMC RNA served as the TCR library source. V shed 4 bases, J shed 2 bases, and the junction held 5 bases outside the gene matches. The germline V gene has CDR1 LNHDA and CDR2 SQIVND (reference sequence). The CDR3 contains 16 residues. Arm-PCR with iRepertoire HTBI primers amplified the CDR3 regions for these TCR beta libraries. TCRdb analysed the multiplex PCR reads with MiXCR anew, one entry per CDR3 protein. The table lists about 540,000 distinct CDR3 sequences, roughly 14% of them singletons. A further study also used this sample, focusing on T cells in Graves' hyperthyroidism and ophthalmopathy. That study reports: Reasons for excluding patients were uncontrolled infection, other autoimmune disease, pregnancy or lactation.

The specimen comprised peripheral blood mononuclear cells (PBMCs), sampled at new diagnosis, from a patient treated with antithyroid drugs. The source of this sequence is a man younger than 45 with Graves disease. V is TRBV19 and J is TRBJ2-1, with 10 nucleotides matching TRBD2. The CDR3 DNA sequence: TGTGCCAGTAGTAAAGGCGGACTAGCGGCCTACAATGAGCAGTTCTTC. Its protein is CASSKGGLAAYNEQFF.